This paragraph covers one T cell receptor (beta chain) sequence. The target of this receptor is not known. One base away there is no much larger clone; base qualities are not given. From cysteine to phenylalanine, the CDR3 is 15 amino acids long. CDR3 DNA only is kept here, 45 bases in frame from base 1. Clipping removes 3 bases from V and 2 bases from J, with 6 as the unmatched junction base count. From a lookup of the germline V gene, CDR1 and CDR2 are KGHSH and LQKENI. The data stem from a study of radiotherapy plus CTLA-4 blockade in lung cancer (dated by TCRdb to between 2018 and 2020). The study in broad terms: Objective responses were observed in approximately 17% of enrolled patients, and disease control was achieved in 31%. Broader findings and caveats from the paper: TCR clones derived from tumors expanded in peripheral blood after treatment with radiotherapy and ipilimumab. The strongest predictors of response were reported to be early dynamic shifts in blood T cell clones along with a rise in serum interferon-beta following radiation.

Focal radiation therapy combined with CTLA-4 blockade (ipilimumab) was tested in patients with chemo-refractory metastatic non-small-cell lung cancer. To prepare the library, the immunoSEQ multiplex PCR assay was applied. The clones in this table, taken by TCRdb from immuneACCESS, are in-frame only. Not every clone is retained; where verified, under half of the shortfall comes from an unresolved V gene, and the cause of the rest is unknown. A total of 40,000 to 50,000 clones appear in this sample, about 75% of them only once. The ten biggest clones cover around 9.6% of the sample. Material: peripheral blood, obtained from a patient treated with radiotherapy plus ipilimumab. Recombination joined TRBV18 with TRBJ2-5, with TRBD1 matching 7 junction bases. The clonotype was recovered from a human donor with non-small cell lung cancer who had stable disease on radiotherapy plus ipilimumab. CDR3 protein: CASSPSLGQQETQYF. The DNA sequence reads TGTGCCAGCTCACCCTCTTTGGGACAGCAAGAGACCCAGTACTTC.